The 32 T cell receptor beta chains below come from one sample, sequenced in a study of cytomegalovirus exposure and HLA in healthy donors. Profiling relied on immunoSEQ multiplex PCR, and the TCRdb table lists in-frame clones only, not all of them. The data contain under 75,000 clones, around 92% of them seen just once; the ten biggest clones take up about 5.4%. Sample: PBMCs. These receptor sequences come from a young man in good health and CMV-seropositive.

In DNA, the CDR3 is TGCGCCAGCAGCCTCAATGCTGGTACTCTCACTGAAGCTTTCTTT. Translated, it gives CASSLNAGTLTEAFF. The rearrangement uses TRBV5-1 and TRBJ1-1, with no clear D. Germline CDR1 is SGHRS and CDR2 is YFSETQ. Trimming cost V 4 bases and J 4 bases, with 17 bases left between them. CDR3 length equals 15 residues.

This chain connects TRBV19 to TRBJ1-1; TRBD1 might be the D (5 bases). Looked up from germline, CDR1 is LNHDA and CDR2 is SQIVND (reference sequence). The V end lost 3 bases, the J end lost 0 bases, and 11 bases lay between the germline ends. The length of the CDR3 is 15 residues. The CDR3 region is CASSIPRDLNTEAFF. CDR3 sequence (DNA): TGTGCCAGTAGTATCCCCAGGGACTTGAACACTGAAGCTTTCTTT.

The genes are TRBV6-5 and TRBJ2-1; a possible D gene is TRBD2 (5 bases). There are 16 residues in the CDR3. Per germline, CDR1 MNHEY and CDR2 SVGAGI. Trimming took 0 bases from V and 3 from J, leaving 12 bases between them. CDR3 protein: CASSYSMAGGYNEQFF. CDR3 DNA: TGTGCCAGCAGTTACTCGATGGCGGGCGGCTACAATGAGCAGTTCTTC.

V and J are TRBV5-1 and TRBJ1-4; 8 positions match TRBD1. Germline trimming cut 4 bases from V and 7 bases from J; bases unmatched to any gene: 9. Per the germline V gene, CDR1 is SGHRS and CDR2 is YFSETQ. The CDR3 runs 15 residues. CDR3 nucleotides: TGCGCCAGCAGCCAGGCAGGGGGCTTGGGTGAAAAACTGTTTTTT. Protein product: CASSQAGGLGEKLFF.

V usage is TRBV28 and J usage is TRBJ2-7, with a possible D match to TRBD1 (6 bases). The germline V gene has CDR1 MDHEN and CDR2 SYDVKM. The V end lost 4 bases, the J end lost 2 bases, and 18 bases lay between the germline ends. The CDR3 extends over 16 amino acids. The CDR3 reads CASSWGPDDRPYEQYF. The CDR3 DNA reads as TGTGCCAGCAGTTGGGGGCCAGACGATCGACCCTACGAGCAGTACTTC. The variable domain in full, completed from reference TRBV28 and TRBJ2-7, reads DVKVTQSSRYLVKRTGEKVFLECVQDMDHENMFWYRQDPGLGLRLIYFSYDVKMKEKGDIPEGYSVSREKKERFSLILESASTNQTSMYLCASSWGPDDRPYEQYFGPGTRLTVT.

V usage is TRBV27 and J usage is TRBJ2-7; TRBD2 matches 7 bases. From germline, CDR1 is MNHEY and CDR2 SMNVEV (reference sequence). V lost 3 bases to trimming and J lost 4 bases; unmatched junction nucleotides: 6. This CDR3 is 14 amino acids long. The CDR3 sequence is CASSFVTSLYEQYF. Here the CDR3 DNA reads TGTGCCAGCAGTTTCGTGACTAGCCTATACGAGCAGTACTTC.

J is TRBJ2-3 and V is TRBV27; 12 bases are a match to TRBD2. CDR1 MNHEY and CDR2 SMNVEV come from the germline V gene (reference sequence). The J segment lost 8 bases and the V segment lost 5 bases, leaving 8 bases of the junction unmatched. CDR3 length: 15 residues. The CDR3 sequence is CASSPLAGGSGTQYF. DNA of the CDR3: TGTGCCAGCAGTCCACTAGCGGGGGGCTCGGGTACGCAGTATTTT.

This clone was found once. This rearrangement joins TRBV6-1 to TRBJ2-6; TRBD2 is a possible D gene (5 bases). Germline assignment: CDR1 MNHNS and CDR2 SASEGT. The CDR3 has 15 residues. V was cut by 6 bases and J by 0 bases, with 9 bases left in between. CDR3 sequence (DNA): TGTGCCAGCAGACCCCGGGACTCTGGGGCCAACGTCCTGACTTTC. Its protein product is CASRPRDSGANVLTF.

Written as DNA, the CDR3 is TGCGCCAGCAGCACCGGGACAGGGGACACAGATACGCAGTATTTT. It yields the protein CASSTGTGDTDTQYF. The V and J genes are TRBV5-1 and TRBJ2-3, with TRBD1 identical over 10 bases. The CDR3 consists of 15 residues. Trimming removed 4 bases from V and 2 bases from J; junction bases left unmatched: 4. Germline CDR1 and CDR2: SGHRS and YFSETQ.

The chain recombines TRBV7-3 with TRBJ1-1, with D perhaps TRBD1 (6 bases). This CDR3 region has 16 residues. Germline CDR1 is SGHTA and CDR2 is FQGTGA. Trimming shortened V by 4 bases and J by 1 base, and 16 bases separated the two germline ends. The CDR3 spells CASSYRAVRTNTEAFF. The CDR3 region has the DNA TGTGCCAGCAGCTACAGGGCGGTCAGGACGAACACTGAAGCTTTCTTT.

The chain is built from TRBV6-5 and TRBJ1-2; D is ambiguous. The CDR3 covers 13 residues. With 6 bases removed from V and 8 bases from J, the gap between germline ends came to 16 bases. Germline V gene sequence: CDR1 MNHEY, CDR2 SVGAGI. The CDR3: CASSQTRRGGYTF. The DNA for the CDR3 is TGTGCCAGCAGCCAAACCCGGCGAGGGGGCTACACCTTC.

This chain links TRBV4-1 with TRBJ2-7; 12 bases are shared with TRBD2. The CDR3 contains 19 residues. Unmatched junction bases numbered 15, after V lost 2 bases and J lost 4 bases. Germline CDR1 is MGHRA and CDR2 is YSYEKL. CDR3 loop: CASSQPRLAGGPVVYEQYF. DNA of the CDR3: TGCGCCAGCAGCCAACCGAGGCTAGCGGGAGGGCCTGTAGTGTACGAGCAGTACTTC.

At least ten counts were recorded for this clone. The chain is built from TRBV5-4 and TRBJ1-1, with 8 bases lining up with TRBD1. This CDR3 spans 16 amino acids. V gave up 3 bases and J gave up 5 bases; unmatched junction bases: 12. Per germline, CDR1 SGHNT and CDR2 YYREEE (reference sequence). This CDR3 reads CASSSNFGTGLTEAFF. For the CDR3, the DNA is TGTGCCAGCAGCTCCAACTTCGGGACAGGTCTAACTGAAGCTTTCTTT.

This CDR3 is CASRDSGRGELFF. CDR3 in DNA: TGTGCCAGCAGAGACTCAGGGCGCGGGGAGCTGTTTTTT. This chain uses TRBV27 with TRBJ2-2; D is possibly TRBD1 (5 bases). The CDR3 covers 13 residues. V lost 6 bases to trimming and J lost 7 bases, with 12 bases between them. CDR1 and CDR2 (germline): MNHEY, SMNVEV (reference sequence).

The chain uses TRBV28 and TRBJ1-5; D is unclear. The CDR3 is 14 residues long. V lost 6 bases and J lost 2, with 11 bases in between. The V gene's germline CDR1 is MDHEN and CDR2 SYDVKM. This chain's CDR3 is CASSGILGNQPQHF. In nucleotides, the CDR3 is TGTGCCAGCAGCGGGATTTTGGGCAATCAGCCCCAGCATTTT.

The rearrangement links TRBV7-9 to TRBJ1-1, with D perhaps matching TRBD1 (5 bases). Germline V gene lookup returns CDR1 SEHNR and CDR2 FQNEAQ (reference sequence). CDR3 size: 13 residues. V was cut by 4 bases and J by 8 bases, with 14 bases left in between. The CDR3 is CASSSPPGVEAFF. The DNA for the CDR3 is TGTGCCAGCAGCTCGCCCCCGGGGGTGGAAGCTTTCTTT.

This clone was recorded once. The gene calls are TRBV5-6 and TRBJ2-6; possible D gene TRBD2, 7 bases. CDR1 SGHDT and CDR2 YYEEEE come from the germline V gene. V dropped 4 bases and J dropped 3 bases, with 17 bases sitting between them. This CDR3 contains 17 residues. The CDR3, as DNA: TGTGCCAGCAGCCCTTTGGGGGGGGCGCATGGGGCCAACGTCCTGACTTTC. Translating it yields CASSPLGGAHGANVLTF. Based on the CDR3 plus reference TRBV5-6 and TRBJ2-6, the full variable domain is DAGVTQSPTHLIKTRGQQVTLRCSPKSGHDTVSWYQQALGQGPQFIFQYYEEEERQRGNFPDRFSGHQFPNYSSELNVNALLLGDSALYLCASSPLGGAHGANVLTFGAGSRLTVL.

V gene TRBV10-2 combines with J gene TRBJ2-2; tentatively, D is TRBD2 (5 bases). CDR1 and CDR2 (germline): WSHSY, SAAADI. V was trimmed by 8 bases and J by 9 bases, leaving 16 bases between them. The CDR3 loop spans 13 amino acids. Here the CDR3 DNA reads TGCGCCAGCTCGTCGGGGATCGGGCGGGAGCTGTTTTTT. Translated: CASSSGIGRELFF.

The CDR3 DNA is TGCGCCAGCAGCTCCAGGGTCTCCTACGAGCAGTACTTC. Translation gives CASSSRVSYEQYF. The J gene is TRBJ2-7, the V gene TRBV5-1, with a possible D match to TRBD1 (5 bases). Germline lookup yields CDR1 SGHRS and CDR2 YFSETQ. The V end was cut by 3 bases, the J end by 0 bases, with 7 bases between. The length of the CDR3 is 13 residues. The entire variable domain, with the rest obtained from reference TRBV5-1 and TRBJ2-7, is as follows: KAGVTQTPRYLIKTRGQQVTLSCSPISGHRSVSWYQQTPGQGLQFLFEYFSETQRNKGNFPGRFSGRQFSNSRSEMNVSTLELGDSALYLCASSSRVSYEQYFGPGTRLTVT.

The V and J genes are TRBV6-4 and TRBJ2-3, with D perhaps TRBD1 (6 bases). CDR1 and CDR2 from the germline V gene are MRHNA and SNTAGT. V lost 3 bases and J 8 bases, leaving 9 bases between the germline ends. The CDR3 loop spans 12 amino acids. The CDR3 DNA follows: TGTGCCAGCAGTGAACAGGGTGGTACGCAGTATTTT. The encoded protein is CASSEQGGTQYF.

The gene calls are TRBV14 and TRBJ2-5; no reliable D call. CDR3 length: 13 amino acids. The ends were cut back, 4 bases at V and 5 bases at J, with 11 bases in the middle. CDR1 SGHDN and CDR2 FVKESK come from the germline V gene. The CDR3 sequence: CASSPLLVETQYF. The CDR3 nucleotides read TGTGCCAGCAGCCCCCTTCTCGTGGAGACCCAGTACTTC.

The V gene is TRBV9, the J gene TRBJ2-1; the match to TRBD2 covers 14 bases. Unmatched junction bases numbered 5, after V lost 4 bases and J lost 2 bases. Germline V gene sequence: CDR1 SGDLS, CDR2 YYNGEE. The CDR3 loop spans 17 amino acids. This CDR3 reads CASSLRLAGGTYNEQFF. CDR3 bases: TGTGCCAGCAGCCTCCGACTAGCGGGAGGGACCTACAATGAGCAGTTCTTC.

This clone was observed once. This chain uses TRBV19 with TRBJ1-1, with D perhaps matching TRBD1 (5 bases). The CDR3 covers 14 residues. Trimming cost V 7 bases and J 3 bases, with 15 bases left between them. From germline, CDR1 is LNHDA and CDR2 SQIVND (reference sequence). CDR3 residues: CASKHRRGDTEAFF. Here the CDR3 DNA reads TGTGCCAGTAAACACAGGCGGGGGGACACTGAAGCTTTCTTT. Variable domain in full (rest from reference TRBV19 and TRBJ1-1): DGGITQSPKYLFRKEGQNVTLSCEQNLNHDAMYWYRQDPGQGLRLIYYSQIVNDFQKGDIAEGYSVSREKKESFPLTVTSAQKNPTAFYLCASKHRRGDTEAFFGQGTRLTVV.

The chain uses TRBV4-1 and TRBJ1-4; 7 bases agree with TRBD1. Germline lookup yields CDR1 MGHRA and CDR2 YSYEKL. The CDR3 extends over 18 amino acids. V was clipped by 3 bases and J by 0 bases; unmatched bases: 10. The CDR3 region is CASSHGSAQGATNEKLFF. Written as DNA, the CDR3 is TGCGCCAGCAGCCACGGGTCTGCTCAGGGGGCAACTAATGAAAAACTGTTTTTT.

The genes are TRBV6-1 and TRBJ1-1; possible D gene TRBD1, 5 bases. The length of the CDR3 is 12 residues. Per the germline V gene, CDR1 is MNHNS and CDR2 is SASEGT. Trimming removed 3 bases from V and 7 bases from J, with 9 bases in between. The CDR3 spells CASSDRANEAFF. In nucleotides, the CDR3 is TGTGCCAGCAGTGACAGGGCTAATGAAGCTTTCTTT.

This rearrangement joins TRBV13 to TRBJ1-5; the D gene is possibly TRBD1 (5 bases). CDR1 and CDR2 (germline): PRHDT, FYEKMQ (reference sequence). This CDR3 spans 17 amino acids. Trimming stripped 0 bases from V and 4 bases from J, with 16 bases between. CDR3 coding DNA: TGTGCCAGCAGCTTAGGTCCCACCAGGGTTACTAATCAGCCCCAGCATTTT. Its protein is CASSLGPTRVTNQPQHF. The full variable domain, in which reference TRBV13 and TRBJ1-5 provide the parts outside the CDR3, is AAGVIQSPRHLIKEKRETATLKCYPIPRHDTVYWYQQGPGQDPQFLISFYEKMQSDKGSIPDRFSAQQFSDYHSELNMSSLELGDSALYFCASSLGPTRVTNQPQHFGDGTRLSIL.

The chain joins TRBV28 to TRBJ2-4, with D perhaps TRBD1 (5 bases). Trimming pared 6 bases from V and 0 bases from J, leaving 18 bases between. Germline V gives CDR1 MDHEN, CDR2 SYDVKM. The CDR3 covers 17 residues. This chain's CDR3 is CASSLGPGLLAKNIQYF. The CDR3 region has the DNA TGTGCCAGCAGCCTAGGGCCAGGGCTACTAGCCAAAAACATTCAGTACTTC.

This clone is a singleton in its sample. V is TRBV15 and J is TRBJ2-6; D is unresolved. This CDR3 is built from 16 residues. Trimming removed 3 bases from V and 1 base from J, with 10 bases in between. CDR1 is LNHNV, CDR2 YYDKDF, per germline (reference sequence). As DNA, the CDR3 is TGTGCCACCAGCAGGAATAAGGAGTCTGGGGCCAACGTCCTGACTTTC. Translation gives CATSRNKESGANVLTF.

This chain joins TRBV6-1 and TRBJ2-7, with 8 bases identical to TRBD1. The CDR3 runs 13 residues. V lost 7 bases, J lost 5 bases, and 7 bases stayed unmatched. The germline V gene has CDR1 MNHNS and CDR2 SASEGT. The CDR3 sequence is CASKDGQGHEQYF. As DNA, the CDR3 is TGTGCCAGCAAAGATGGACAGGGCCACGAGCAGTACTTC.

This chain uses TRBV5-6 with TRBJ1-4; D not resolved. CDR3 size: 14 residues. The V end was cut by 0 bases, the J end by 4 bases, with 7 bases between. Looked up from germline, CDR1 is SGHDT and CDR2 is YYEEEE. This CDR3 is CASSLGQNNEKLFF. The CDR3 DNA is TGTGCCAGCAGCTTGGGGCAGAATAATGAAAAACTGTTTTTT.

The chain uses TRBV28 and TRBJ1-5, with 7 nucleotides matching TRBD1. After removal of 6 bases from V and 6 bases from J, the junction contained 8 bases not matched to a gene. Per germline, CDR1 MDHEN and CDR2 SYDVKM. The CDR3 length is 14 residues. CDR3: CASSPRQGSQPQHF. The CDR3 DNA reads TGTGCCAGCAGCCCTAGACAGGGAAGTCAGCCCCAGCATTTT.

The chain employs TRBV15 and TRBJ2-7; a possible D gene is TRBD1 (6 bases). CDR3 length equals 16 residues. CDR1 is LNHNV, CDR2 YYDKDF, per germline (reference sequence). Deletions cut 4 bases from V and 1 base from J, with 17 bases between. The CDR3 reads CATSTEIQGESYEQYF. CDR3 sequence (DNA): TGTGCCACCAGCACTGAAATACAGGGAGAATCCTACGAGCAGTACTTC.